The 16 T cell receptor beta chains below were found in one sample sequenced in a study of T cells after posttransplantation cyclophosphamide listed by TCRdb under 2016. The library was generated by the immunoSEQ multiplex PCR assay. The source is immuneACCESS, and TCRdb retained only in-frame sequences with V and J called. Part of the clones is not carried over; for the studies checked, unresolved V genes explain less than half of this, and the remainder is unexplained. This sample shows around 26,000 clones, and none of them turns up only once. The ten largest clones take up approximately 4.7% of the sample. The sequencing sample was made of PBMCs. These receptors all come from a woman in her forties or fifties in good health, CMV-negative, and a related stem cell transplant donor.

This clone was seen ten or more times. V is TRBV11-2 and J is TRBJ2-2, with 11 positions matching TRBD2. The V gene's germline CDR1 is SGHAT and CDR2 FQNNGV. This CDR3 has 16 residues. V gave up 5 bases and J gave up 1 base; unmatched junction bases: 3. As DNA, the CDR3 is TGTGCCAGCAGCAAAGGACTAGCGGGGAACACCGGGGAGCTGTTTTTT. Translation gives CASSKGLAGNTGELFF.

This clone is termed medium-sized. The CDR3 DNA is TGTGCCAGCAGCTTTAACTTTAACACTGAAGCTTTCTTT. Translation: CASSFNFNTEAFF. V and J are TRBV5-4 and TRBJ1-1; D is unclear. The CDR3 runs 13 residues. V was shortened by 2 bases and J by 2 bases, with 7 bases between the two germline ends. Germline V gives CDR1 SGHNT, CDR2 YYREEE (reference sequence).

This clone was counted many times. The gene calls are TRBV13 and TRBJ2-5; a weak D match, TRBD2 (6 bases). This CDR3 region has 14 residues. The V end was cut by 1 base, the J end by 3 bases, with 9 bases between. The V gene's germline CDR1 is PRHDT and CDR2 FYEKMQ (reference sequence). CDR3 residues: CASSLAPGEETQYF. Here the CDR3 DNA reads TGTGCCAGCAGCTTAGCCCCGGGGGAAGAGACCCAGTACTTC.

There are many counts of this clone. J is TRBJ2-3 and V is TRBV4-1; TRBD2 agrees at 10 bases. The CDR3 loop spans 15 amino acids. J lost 5 bases, V lost 6 bases, and 8 bases had no gene match. Germline loops: CDR1 MGHRA, CDR2 YSYEKL. CDR3 loop: CASRPLAGPLDTQYF. CDR3 in DNA: TGCGCCAGCAGACCACTAGCGGGGCCGTTAGATACGCAGTATTTT.

This clone was observed at least ten times. This chain uses TRBV7-2 with TRBJ1-1, with 7 bases identical to TRBD1. This CDR3 is built from 14 residues. J was trimmed by 6 bases and V by 4 bases; bases with no gene match: 8. CDR1 SGHTA and CDR2 FQGNSA come from the germline V gene. The DNA of the CDR3 is TGTGCCAGCAGCTCCAAGGGGGCGCCTGCTGAAGCTTTCTTT. Its translation: CASSSKGAPAEAFF.

The table lists this clone with many counts. The gene calls are TRBV7-6 and TRBJ2-7; 10 bases agree with TRBD2. V shed 1 base and J 3 bases; nucleotides not matched to a gene: 6. The CDR3 runs 16 residues. Looked up from germline, CDR1 is SGHVS and CDR2 is FNYEAQ. CDR3 in DNA: TGTGCCAGCAGCTTAGGCCCTAGCGGGGGCAACTACGAGCAGTACTTC. As protein: CASSLGPSGGNYEQYF. The complete variable domain, with remaining parts taken from reference TRBV7-6 and TRBJ2-7, reads GAGVSQSPRYKVTKRGQDVALRCDPISGHVSLYWYRQALGQGPEFLTYFNYEAQQDKSGLPNDRFSAERPEGSISTLTIQRTEQRDSAMYRCASSLGPSGGNYEQYFGPGTRLTVT.

The genes are TRBV15 and TRBJ2-5; the D gene is possibly TRBD2 (6 bases). The J call may be wrong; the DNA end is better matched by TRBJ2-7. Germline V gene data show CDR1 as LNHNV and CDR2 as YYDKDF (reference sequence). The CDR3 covers 15 residues. The CDR3, as DNA: TGTGCCACCAGCAGAGAGATCGGAGGGACCGACGAGCAGTACTTC. Residues: CATSREIGGTDEQYF.

This clone was seen ten or more times. This chain uses TRBV6-6 with TRBJ2-3, with D tentatively TRBD2 (5 bases). The CDR3 has 16 residues. Looked up from germline, CDR1 is MNHNY and CDR2 is SVGAGI (reference sequence). V was cut by 1 base and J by 6 bases, with 17 bases left in between. Here the CDR3 DNA reads TGTGCCAGCAGTTACTACGGGAATAGGGTTGCGGATACGCAGTATTTT. Translated, it gives CASSYYGNRVADTQYF.

This clone was recorded at least ten times. This CDR3 reads CASSLVLSSGYTF. The DNA of the CDR3 is TGTGCCAGCAGCTTAGTACTGAGCTCGGGCTACACCTTC. The gene calls are TRBV7-2 and TRBJ1-2; no firm D call. The ends were cut back, 1 base at V and 8 bases at J, with 11 bases in the middle. The CDR3 is made up of 13 amino acids. Germline V lookup: CDR1 SGHTA, CDR2 FQGNSA.

In this sample, this clone turned up many times. This chain joins TRBV5-6 and TRBJ1-1, with a possible D match to TRBD1 (5 bases). There are 15 residues in the CDR3. Trimming shortened V by 4 bases and J by 0 bases, and 13 bases separated the two germline ends. Germline CDR1 reads SGHDT; CDR2 reads YYEEEE. CDR3 DNA sequence: TGTGCCAGCAGCGTGCGACAGACACTGAACACTGAAGCTTTCTTT. Its protein is CASSVRQTLNTEAFF.

In this sample, this clone turned up many times. The rearrangement joins TRBV18 to TRBJ2-7; a possible D gene is TRBD2 (5 bases). Per germline, CDR1 KGHSH and CDR2 LQKENI. CDR3 length equals 13 residues. V gave up 3 bases and J gave up 6 bases, with 12 bases separating them. The CDR3 protein is CASSPVEGLEQYF. The CDR3 DNA is TGTGCCAGCTCACCCGTTGAGGGTCTCGAGCAGTACTTC. Full variable domain (missing parts from reference TRBV18 and TRBJ2-7): NAGVMQNPRHLVRRRGQEARLRCSPMKGHSHVYWYRQLPEEGLKFMVYLQKENIIDESGMPKERFSAEFPKEGPSILRIQQVVRGDSAAYFCASSPVEGLEQYFGPGTRLTVT.

This clone was counted many times. The chain recombines TRBV21-1 with TRBJ2-7; TRBD2 is the table's D call and was not checked against the DNA. TRBV21-1 is a pseudogene locus. CDR3 length equals 17 residues. CDR3 protein: CASSKEGRGDGPYEQYF. DNA of the CDR3: TGTGCCAGCAGCAAAGAGGGGCGGGGGGACGGACCCTACGAGCAGTACTTC.

Ten or more counts support this clone. V usage is TRBV16 and J usage is TRBJ2-7; TRBD1 is a possible D gene (6 bases). V lost 2 bases, J lost 2 bases, and 13 bases lay in between. The CDR3 runs to 15 residues. The germline V gene encodes CDR1 KGHSY and CDR2 FQNENV. In DNA, the CDR3 is TGTGCCAGCAGCCAAGGGCAGACAGGCCCCTACGAGCAGTACTTC. It translates to CASSQGQTGPYEQYF. Full variable domain (rest looked up from reference TRBV16 and TRBJ2-7): GEEVAQTPKHLVRGEGQKAKLYCAPIKGHSYVFWYQQVLKNEFKFLISFQNENVFDETGMPKERFSAKCLPNSPCSLEIQATKLEDSAVYFCASSQGQTGPYEQYFGPGTRLTVT.

This clone has ten or more counts. This sequence joins TRBV9 and TRBJ2-3; D perhaps matches TRBD1 (6 bases). Trimming shortened V by 3 bases and J by 4 bases, and 15 bases separated the two germline ends. The germline V gene has CDR1 SGDLS and CDR2 YYNGEE. The CDR3 contains 15 residues. The DNA for the CDR3 is TGTGCCAGCAGCGGTACAGGGTTTGTAGCAGATACGCAGTATTTT. This sequence encodes CASSGTGFVADTQYF.

This clone came up many times. The chain is built from TRBV30 and TRBJ2-1; 10 positions match TRBD1. The CDR3 contains 16 residues. The germline V gene encodes CDR1 GTSNPN and CDR2 SVGIG (reference sequence). The V and J ends lost 2 bases and 7 bases, in that order; junction bases with no gene match: 11. The CDR3 DNA follows: TGTGCCTGGAGTTCGGACAGGGGGGTGAGTAAGAATGAGCAGTTCTTC. Translated: CAWSSDRGVSKNEQFF.

This clone showed up many times. The chain employs TRBV13 and TRBJ2-1; 10 nucleotides line up with TRBD2. Germline CDR1 is PRHDT and CDR2 is FYEKMQ (reference sequence). The trim removed 5 bases at V and 6 bases at J, leaving 10 bases unmatched. The CDR3 runs to 16 residues. CDR3 coding DNA: TGTGCCAGCAGCCCCTCCGAGCGGGGGGGCCGCAATGAGCAGTTCTTC. The encoded protein is CASSPSERGGRNEQFF.